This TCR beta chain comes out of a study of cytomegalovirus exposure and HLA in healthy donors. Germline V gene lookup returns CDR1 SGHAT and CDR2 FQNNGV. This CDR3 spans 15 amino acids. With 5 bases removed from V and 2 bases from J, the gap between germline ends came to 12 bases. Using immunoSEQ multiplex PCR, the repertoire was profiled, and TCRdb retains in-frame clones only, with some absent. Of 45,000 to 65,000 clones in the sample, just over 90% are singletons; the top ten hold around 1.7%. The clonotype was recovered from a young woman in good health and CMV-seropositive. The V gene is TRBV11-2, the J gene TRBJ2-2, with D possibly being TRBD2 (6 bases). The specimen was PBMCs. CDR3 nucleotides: TGTGCCAGCAGCCCGGACTACTTTAACACCGGGGAGCTGTTTTTT. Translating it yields CASSPDYFNTGELFF. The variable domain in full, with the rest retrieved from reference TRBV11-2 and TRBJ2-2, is EAGVAQSPRYKIIEKRQSVAFWCNPISGHATLYWYQQILGQGPKLLIQFQNNGVVDDSQLPKDRFSAERLKGVDSTLKIQPAKLEDSAVYLCASSPDYFNTGELFFGEGSRLTVL.